One and the same sample provided the 31 T cell receptor beta chains below, sequenced in a study of blood T cells in healthy people across ages. A second about 6 to 12 cycle PCR used barcoded and J-beta primers. TCRdb used MiXCR to reprocess the 5' RACE reads, holding one entry per CDR3 protein. The table shows about 640,000 distinct CDR3 sequences, with about 54% occurring only once. Sequencing was carried out using blood. The receptors come from a man between 60 and 75 years old in good health.

V is TRBV5-1 and J is TRBJ1-4; no clear D gene. V gave up 0 bases and J gave up 7 bases, with 4 bases separating them. Germline assignment: CDR1 SGHRS and CDR2 YFSETQ. The CDR3 is made up of 12 amino acids. Here the CDR3 DNA reads TGCGCCAGCAGCTTGGACGGTGAAAAACTGTTTTTT. Translated, it gives CASSLDGEKLFF.

There are a few counts of this clonotype. The genes are TRBV5-1 and TRBJ2-1; 9 bases are shared with TRBD1. V trimming: 4 bases; J trimming: 5 bases; junction bases outside the gene matches: 7. Germline CDR1 SGHRS, CDR2 YFSETQ. The CDR3 length is 15 residues. As DNA, the CDR3 is TGCGCCAGCAGCCTTGGGACAGGGAGGGACAATGAGCAGTTCTTC. This codes for CASSLGTGRDNEQFF.

This clonotype occurred a few times. The chain couples TRBV7-2 to TRBJ2-3; 8 positions agree with TRBD2. Germline loops: CDR1 SGHTA, CDR2 FQGNSA. The CDR3 spans 17 residues. V lost 5 bases, J lost 0 bases, and 10 bases stayed unmatched. Here the CDR3 reads CASSLPGRGASTDTQYF. As DNA, the CDR3 is TGTGCCAGCAGCCTCCCCGGGCGGGGGGCTAGCACAGATACGCAGTATTTT.

The chain carries TRBV21-1 and TRBJ1-2; TRBD1, the D gene given by the table, was not confirmed from the DNA. TRBV21-1 constitutes a pseudogene. The CDR3 runs 16 residues. This CDR3 reads CASSRNRGTPNYGYTF. The CDR3, as DNA: TGTGCCAGCAGCAGGAACAGGGGAACTCCTAACTATGGCTACACCTTC.

The chain has TRBV3-1 and TRBJ2-1; tentatively, D is TRBD2 (7 bases). Germline V gene lookup returns CDR1 LGHDT and CDR2 YNNKEL (reference sequence). Trimming pared 4 bases from V and 6 bases from J, leaving 22 bases between. This CDR3 comprises 17 residues. CDR3 coding DNA: TGTGCCAGCAGCCTGGCCTTAGTGGGGGGGCAAGCCAATGAGCAGTTCTTC. Protein: CASSLALVGGQANEQFF.

This clonotype was observed at least ten times. J is TRBJ2-5 and V is TRBV4-2; D remains ambiguous. The V and J ends lost 4 bases and 4 bases respectively, with 7 bases between them. The CDR3 is 12 residues long. The V gene's germline CDR1 is LGHNA and CDR2 YNFKEQ. CDR3 residues: CASSPNRETQYF. In nucleotides, the CDR3 is TGTGCCAGCAGCCCTAATAGAGAGACCCAGTACTTC.

CDR3 coding DNA: TGCAGTGCTAGCGGACAGGAAGAGACCCAGTACTTC. This translates into CSASGQEETQYF. The chain has TRBV20-1 and TRBJ2-7, with 7 bases identical to TRBD1. The J call could be wrong; TRBJ2-5 is a better fit for the DNA end. Germline CDR1 is DFQATT and CDR2 is SNEGSKA (reference sequence). The CDR3 extends over 12 amino acids.

The J gene is TRBJ2-3, the V gene TRBV7-2; 11 bases match TRBD2. This CDR3 is built from 14 residues. J lost 5 bases, V lost 4 bases, and 2 bases had no gene match. The germline V gene has CDR1 SGHTA and CDR2 FQGNSA. The CDR3 region is CASSYSGGGDTQYF. CDR3 coding DNA: TGTGCCAGCAGCTATAGCGGGGGGGGAGATACGCAGTATTTT.

CDR3 coding DNA: TGTGCCAGCAGCCAAGACCAGGATACGCAGTATTTT. Translated: CASSQDQDTQYF. J is TRBJ2-3 and V is TRBV4-2; D not certain. Germline V lookup: CDR1 LGHNA, CDR2 YNFKEQ. The CDR3 is 12 residues long. The germline V and J ends were trimmed by 0 bases and 6 bases, with 4 bases remaining between them.

The table lists this clonotype with a count of one. This chain joins TRBV6-2 or TRBV6-3 and TRBJ2-3, with 10 bases that match TRBD1. V lost 6 bases to trimming and J lost 3 bases; unmatched junction nucleotides: 12. This CDR3 spans 17 amino acids. Germline V lookup: CDR1 MNHEY, CDR2 SVGEGT. The chain's CDR3 is CASRANLDRGWTDTQYF. For the CDR3, the DNA is TGTGCCAGCAGGGCGAACTTGGACAGGGGGTGGACAGATACGCAGTATTTT.

This chain uses TRBV6-5 with TRBJ2-5; the D gene is possibly TRBD2 (5 bases). Matching the DNA end better, TRBJ2-1 makes the J call doubtful. There are 11 residues in the CDR3. Per the germline V gene, CDR1 is MNHEY and CDR2 is SVGAGI. Here the CDR3 DNA reads TGTGCCAGCAGAGGACTGGAGACCCAGTTCTTC. It encodes CASRGLETQFF.

The chain is built from TRBV20-1 and TRBJ2-1; a possible D gene is TRBD2 (6 bases). V dropped 5 bases and J dropped 7 bases, with 18 bases sitting between them. Germline V gene lookup returns CDR1 DFQATT and CDR2 SNEGSKA (reference sequence). The CDR3 has 14 residues. The CDR3 DNA follows: TGCAGTGCTCAGGGCCCGGGAGTGCAAAATGAGCAGTTCTTC. Translation: CSAQGPGVQNEQFF.

This clonotype was seen more than once but under ten times. This chain connects TRBV5-6 to TRBJ2-4, with D perhaps matching TRBD1 (5 bases). The length of the CDR3 is 14 residues. V was cut by 2 bases and J by 0 bases, with 6 bases left in between. Germline loops: CDR1 SGHDT, CDR2 YYEEEE. The CDR3 sequence is CASSLQAAKNIQYF. The CDR3 nucleotides read TGTGCCAGCAGCTTACAGGCAGCCAAAAACATTCAGTACTTC.

This rearrangement joins TRBV19 to TRBJ2-7; 12 bases are shared with TRBD1. CDR3 length: 19 amino acids. Germline CDR1 is LNHDA and CDR2 is SQIVND (reference sequence). V lost 3 bases to trimming and J lost 1 base; unmatched junction nucleotides: 13. CDR3 DNA: TGTGCCAGTAGTATGCGCAGCGGGACAGGGGGCACTGGGTCCTACGAGCAGTACTTC. It encodes CASSMRSGTGGTGSYEQYF.

This clonotype came up once. The gene calls are TRBV20-1 and TRBJ1-2, with TRBD1 matching over 7 bases. V shed 5 bases, J shed 0 bases, and the junction held 3 bases outside the gene matches. CDR1 is DFQATT and CDR2 is SNEGSKA in the germline V gene (reference sequence). CDR3 length: 13 amino acids. The DNA of the CDR3 is TGCAGTGCTGTACAGGGGACTAACTATGGCTACACCTTC. Amino acid sequence: CSAVQGTNYGYTF.

The rearrangement uses TRBV3-1 and TRBJ1-6; perhaps TRBD1 as D (5 bases). Germline CDR1 LGHDT, CDR2 YNNKEL (reference sequence). Trimming took off 0 bases at V and 9 bases at J, with 15 bases between the two ends. The CDR3 has 16 residues. CDR3 loop: CASSQEGDSRGSPLHF. CDR3 nucleotides: TGTGCCAGCAGCCAAGAGGGGGACTCACGGGGTTCACCCCTCCACTTT.

The CDR3: CASSLDLRRGEHEQFF. Written as DNA, the CDR3 is TGTGCCAGCAGCTTAGATTTGCGGCGGGGAGAACATGAGCAGTTCTTC. This chain links TRBV11-3 with TRBJ2-1; D might be TRBD2 (6 bases). The V end lost 0 bases, the J end lost 8 bases, and 17 bases lay between the germline ends. Germline V lookup: CDR1 SGHNT, CDR2 YENEEA. The CDR3 contains 16 residues.

V and J are TRBV10-3 and TRBJ2-5; tentative D call: TRBD1 (5 bases). The closer fit of TRBJ2-7 to the DNA end suggests the J call may be wrong. The CDR3 loop spans 13 amino acids. Germline V CDR1 and CDR2: ENHRY, SYGVKD. CDR3 coding DNA: TGTGCCATCAGTCACGACAGAGCTGCCGAGCAGTACTTC. Protein product: CAISHDRAAEQYF.

The chain employs TRBV5-1 and TRBJ1-1, with a tentative D call TRBD1 (5 bases). Germline-derived CDR1 and CDR2 are SGHRS and YFSETQ. V dropped 5 bases and J dropped 4 bases, with 18 bases sitting between them. This CDR3 region has 15 residues. The CDR3 loop is CASSPFGTAATEAFF. The CDR3 DNA reads TGCGCCAGCAGTCCTTTCGGGACGGCGGCCACTGAAGCTTTCTTT.

The chain uses TRBV5-1 and TRBJ2-3; D is undetermined. This CDR3 is 14 amino acids long. The germline V and J ends were trimmed by 4 bases and 2 bases, with 11 bases remaining between them. CDR1 is SGHRS, CDR2 YFSETQ, per germline. CDR3 loop: CASSVAFTTDTQYF. CDR3 sequence (DNA): TGCGCCAGCAGCGTGGCCTTCACCACAGATACGCAGTATTTT.

This clonotype was observed a few times. The V and J genes are TRBV28 and TRBJ2-5, with TRBD2 matching 9 bases. The junction had 11 bases not matched to a gene; V was cut back by 4 bases and J by 5 bases. Looked up from germline, CDR1 is MDHEN and CDR2 is SYDVKM. CDR3 length: 16 residues. This CDR3 reads CASSSTAGGPRETQYF. The DNA of the CDR3 is TGTGCCAGCAGTTCAACAGCGGGGGGTCCCCGGGAGACCCAGTACTTC.

This chain joins TRBV7-2 and TRBJ2-5, with D maybe TRBD2 (7 bases). Trimming removed 5 bases at V and 5 bases at J, with 15 bases between. The CDR3 sequence is 14 residues long. CDR1 and CDR2 (germline): SGHTA, FQGNSA. The CDR3 nucleotides are TGTGCCAGCAGCATTAGTTCGGGGGGCGAGACCCAGTACTTC. This codes for CASSISSGGETQYF.

This clonotype was picked up a small number of times. V gene TRBV7-2 combines with J gene TRBJ2-7, with D possibly TRBD2 on 7 matching bases. Germline-derived CDR1 and CDR2 are SGHTA and FQGNSA. V was trimmed by 4 bases and J by 3 bases, leaving 13 bases between them. CDR3 length: 14 amino acids. The CDR3 coding sequence is TGTGCCAGCAGCTGGGACGGGGGGCTCTACGAGCAGTACTTC. Its protein is CASSWDGGLYEQYF.

To note about this clonotype: A junction end diverges from the germline sequence, so it may reflect a read error. The genes are TRBV4-2 and TRBJ2-7, with 7 positions matching TRBD1. This CDR3 has 15 amino acids. The germline CDR1 and CDR2 sequences are LGHNA and YNFKEQ. The DNA of the CDR3 is TGTGCCGGCAGCCAATACTCAGGGGGAGTCTACGAGCAGTACTTC. As protein: CAGSQYSGGVYEQYF.

J is TRBJ2-3 and V is TRBV12-3 or TRBV12-4; 10 bases map to TRBD1. The CDR3 totals 15 residues. Losses at the gene ends were 8 bases for V and 1 base for J; bases not matched to a gene: 6. In DNA form, the CDR3 reads TGTGCCAGCGGAACCGGGACAGGGGGCACAGATACGCAGTATTTT. Protein: CASGTGTGGTDTQYF.

This clonotype was found a few times. This chain connects TRBV11-3 to TRBJ1-5; D is ambiguous. Germline loops: CDR1 SGHNT, CDR2 YENEEA. The V and J ends lost 11 bases and 0 bases respectively, with 14 bases between them. The CDR3 covers 14 residues. CDR3 coding DNA: TGTGCCGCCGCGGGCCCCTATAGCAATCAGCCCCAGCATTTT. It is translated as CAAAGPYSNQPQHF.

This chain connects TRBV27 to TRBJ2-1; perhaps TRBD1 as D (5 bases). The CDR3 spans 14 residues. Germline V gene sequence: CDR1 MNHEY, CDR2 SMNVEV (reference sequence). The V end lost 4 bases, the J end lost 4 bases, and 11 bases lay between the germline ends. Here the CDR3 reads CASSSSTGYNEQFF. As DNA, the CDR3 is TGTGCCAGCAGTTCCTCAACAGGATACAATGAGCAGTTCTTC.

In the case of this clonotype: This sequence may be a read error, since a much larger clone differs from it by one base. The chain carries TRBV29-1 and TRBJ2-5; perhaps TRBD1 as D (6 bases). The CDR3 is 13 residues long. The germline V gene encodes CDR1 SQVTM and CDR2 ANQGSEA. The CDR3 protein is CSVERQDQEAQYF. Written as DNA, the CDR3 is TGCAGCGTTGAAAGACAGGACCAAGAGGCCCAGTACTTC. The entire variable domain, with the rest obtained from reference TRBV29-1 and TRBJ2-5, is as follows: SAVISQKPSRDICQRGTSLTIQCQVDSQVTMMFWYRQQPGQSLTLIATANQGSEATYESGFVIDKFPISRPNLTFSTLTVSNMSPEDSSIYLCSVERQDQEAQYFGPGTRLLVL.

The chain combines TRBV10-3 with TRBJ2-3; 10 nucleotides line up with TRBD2. CDR1 and CDR2 (germline): ENHRY, SYGVKD. V shed 6 bases and J 5 bases; nucleotides not matched to a gene: 8. The CDR3 loop spans 15 amino acids. The CDR3 DNA reads TGTGCCATCAGCGAGCGGGGGGGCCCTGAAGATACGCAGTATTTT. Protein sequence: CAISERGGPEDTQYF.

This rearrangement joins TRBV2 to TRBJ2-7; weak D call: TRBD2 (5 bases). CDR3 length: 14 residues. V was cut by 6 bases and J by 2 bases, with 14 bases left in between. CDR1 and CDR2 (germline): SNHLY, FYNNEI. The CDR3 DNA reads as TGTGCCAGCAGGATGCTCCCCGGGGCCTACGAGCAGTACTTC. Amino acid sequence: CASRMLPGAYEQYF.

The CDR3 bases are TGTGCCAGCAGTTACCCACCCGGGGGCTACACCTTC. It is translated as CASSYPPGGYTF. The chain links TRBV6-6 to TRBJ1-2; no clear D. The CDR3 totals 12 residues. Germline CDR1 and CDR2: MNHNY and SVGAGI (reference sequence). Between the trimmed V and J ends, which lost 2 bases and 8 bases, there was a span of 9 bases.